This is a list of T cell receptor beta chains from one sample in a study of cytomegalovirus exposure and HLA in healthy donors. Repertoires were generated with immunoSEQ multiplex PCR, while TCRdb's copy carries only in-frame clones and drops some. In the table there are around 120,000 clones, roughly 78% of which are singletons. Source material: PBMCs. These receptors were collected from a woman younger than 45 in good health and CMV-seropositive. The CDR3 runs from the conserved cysteine through the conserved F or W. A D gene is named only where the DNA matches it firmly. Clone size is stated in some rows and not others, as once, few, many or a class when expanded.

abundance	j_gene	d_gene	v_gene	CDR3nt	CDR3aa
-	TRBJ1-2	-	TRBV5-1	TGCGCCAGCAGCTTGTCCTTCCCCAACTATGGCTACACCTTC	CASSLSFPNYGYTF
-	TRBJ1-1	-	TRBV5-5	TGTGCCAGCAGCCCGTGGTCGGACACTGAAGCTTTCTTT	CASSPWSDTEAFF
-	TRBJ2-1	-	TRBV11-2	TGTGCCAGCAGCTTAAATCGGGACAATGAGCAGTTCTTC	CASSLNRDNEQFF
-	TRBJ1-5	-	TRBV2	TGTGCCAGCAGTGAAATCCCGGGCAATCAGCCCCAGCATTTT	CASSEIPGNQPQHF
few	TRBJ1-2	TRBD1	TRBV6-5	TGTGCCAGCAGCCTCCATCAGGGGGGAAACTATGGCTACACCTTC	CASSLHQGGNYGYTF
few	TRBJ1-1	-	TRBV7-9	TGTGCCAGCAGCTTAGAGCAGAACACTGAAGCTTTCTTT	CASSLEQNTEAFF
-	TRBJ2-3	-	TRBV5-1	TGCGCCAGCAGACCGACAGGGAGGCCAGATACGCAGTATTTT	CASRPTGRPDTQYF
-	TRBJ1-2	TRBD1	TRBV6-5	TGTGCCAGCAGTTCACCGGGACAGGGAGCCTCTGGCTACACCTTC	CASSSPGQGASGYTF
-	TRBJ1-1	-	TRBV5-1	TGCGCCAGCAGCTTGGGAGAGGTGGCCCTCTGGGAGGCTTTCTTT	CASSLGEVALWEAFF
-	TRBJ1-2	-	TRBV11-2	TGTGCCAGCAGCTTAGACCCGGGAGTGAACTATGGCTACACCTTC	CASSLDPGVNYGYTF
-	TRBJ2-6	-	TRBV7-6	TGTGCCAGCAGCTTGGACAAGAAATGGCCTGGGGCCAACGTCCTGACTTTC	CASSLDKKWPGANVLTF
once	TRBJ1-1	-	TRBV10-3	TGTGCCATCAGTGAACAGGGACCCATGAACACTGAAGCTTTCTTT	CAISEQGPMNTEAFF
-	TRBJ2-7	TRBD1	TRBV5-1	TGCGCCAGCAGCCTTCTGACAGGGGGCCCCTACGAGCAGTACTTC	CASSLLTGGPYEQYF
-	TRBJ1-3	-	TRBV7-2	TGTGCCAGCAGCTTATTTCGGGGGGTGGGAAACACCATATATTTT	CASSLFRGVGNTIYF
-	TRBJ2-7	TRBD1	TRBV7-2	TGTGCCAGCAGCTCGGACAGGGGGCGGGGGGAGCAGTACTTC	CASSSDRGRGEQYF
-	TRBJ2-1	-	TRBV5-5	TGTGCCAGCCAAGTACTCCCCCTAGCTTACAATGAGCAGTTCTTC	CASQVLPLAYNEQFF
-	TRBJ1-2	-	TRBV7-2	TGTGCCAGCAGCTTGTATTATGGCTACACCTTC	CASSLYYGYTF
-	TRBJ1-4	-	TRBV7-9	TGTGCCAGCAGCTTAGGAGGGACTAATGAAAAACTGTTTTTT	CASSLGGTNEKLFF
-	TRBJ2-3	TRBD1	TRBV7-8	TGTGCCAGCAGCTTAGCGGGACAGGGGGGCACAGATACGCAGTATTTT	CASSLAGQGGTDTQYF
-	TRBJ1-1	TRBD1	TRBV10-3	TGTGCCATCAGTGCCGGGACAGCCGAAGCTTTCTTT	CAISAGTAEAFF